Below are 5 T cell receptor beta chains sequenced from a single sample in a study of beta chain features in type 1 diabetes. Expressed TCRB transcripts got sequenced, as all isolated RNA was reverse transcribed. TCRdb's copy holds only in-frame clones and misses some; the assay was immunoSEQ multiplex PCR. The sample records 860,000 or so clones, around a sixth being singletons. Sequenced sample: naive CD4+ T cells from blood. The origin of the receptors is a woman between 18 and 29 years old in good health.

This clone appeared a few times. V usage is TRBV28 and J usage is TRBJ2-2; D is perhaps TRBD1 (5 bases). The germline gives CDR1 MDHEN, CDR2 SYDVKM. The CDR3 runs 14 residues. The V end was cut by 6 bases, the J end by 5 bases, with 13 bases between. The CDR3 sequence: CASRGPLGTGELFF. Here the CDR3 DNA reads TGTGCCAGCAGGGGGCCTTTGGGGACCGGGGAGCTGTTTTTT.

This clone has a handful of counts. The DNA for the CDR3 is TGTGCCAGCAGCTCCGACCGCTCCGGGGAGCAGTTCTTC. This codes for CASSSDRSGEQFF. The chain uses TRBV7-6 and TRBJ2-1, with unresolved D. Germline V gene data show CDR1 as SGHVS and CDR2 as FNYEAQ. This CDR3 spans 13 amino acids. The germline V and J ends were trimmed by 4 bases and 10 bases, with 14 bases remaining between them.

This clone has more than one count but fewer than ten. V gene TRBV18 combines with J gene TRBJ2-1, with 10 bases aligning to TRBD2. The CDR3 spans 17 residues. Unmatched junction bases numbered 10, after V lost 3 bases and J lost 5 bases. Germline V lookup: CDR1 KGHSH, CDR2 LQKENI. CDR3: CASSPYVWTSGNNEQFF. As DNA, the CDR3 is TGTGCCAGCTCACCGTACGTCTGGACTAGCGGCAACAATGAGCAGTTCTTC.

This clone has a handful of counts. Other DNA variants within this sample encode the same CDR3. The chain is built from TRBV7-9 and TRBJ1-3; D unclear. Trimming took off 1 base at V and 0 bases at J, with 4 bases between the two ends. Germline-derived CDR1 and CDR2 are SEHNR and FQNEAQ (reference sequence). The CDR3 runs to 14 residues. CDR3 bases: TGTGCCAGCAGCTTAGGGGTCTCTGGAAACACCATATATTTT. Translated, it gives CASSLGVSGNTIYF. Complete variable domain (other parts from reference TRBV7-9 and TRBJ1-3): DTGVSQNPRHKITKRGQNVTFRCDPISEHNRLYWYRQTLGQGPEFLTYFQNEAQLEKSRLLSDRFSAERPKGSFSTLEIQRTEQGDSAMYLCASSLGVSGNTIYFGEGSWLTVV.

This chain's CDR3 is CASSIQGVANYGYTF. The CDR3 region has the DNA TGTGCCAGCAGCATACAGGGGGTTGCTAACTATGGCTACACCTTC. The gene calls are TRBV6-6 and TRBJ1-2; 8 positions match TRBD1. The CDR3 spans 15 residues. Germline values: CDR1 MNHNY, CDR2 SVGAGI (reference sequence). V shed 6 bases and J 0 bases; nucleotides not matched to a gene: 6.